Shown below are 24 T cell receptor beta chains from a single sample sequenced in a study of vaccination and CD4 T cells after COVID-19. Time point: late sampling 161 to 241 days after vaccination in a few convalescent patients. The treatment here: roughly ten-day PBMC culture with coronavirus spike peptide pools or control peptides (ViraFEST assay). At the Johns Hopkins FTIC core, DNA taken from cultured CD4+ T cells was sequenced by way of the Oncomine TCR Beta short-read assay. Via MiXCR, TCRdb re-called the PCR reads, giving one row per CDR3 protein. The sample includes 15,000 to 20,000 distinct CDR3 sequences, around 50% of them seen just once. Their specific antigens are unknown. The source was CD4+ T cells from blood, cultured in vitro, collected about 7 months after SARS-CoV-2 vaccination. Every receptor here comes from a human donor who had recovered from COVID-19.

This clonotype was seen once. Germline is not matched at one junction end, which may reflect a read error. The chain is built from TRBV30 and TRBJ1-6; 9 positions match TRBD1. The CDR3 totals 14 residues. Per the germline V gene, CDR1 is GTSNPN and CDR2 is SVGIG (reference sequence). CDR3 DNA: TGTGCCTCTCATCCGGGACAGGGTAATACACCCCTCCACTTT. It codes for CASHPGQGNTPLHF.

This clonotype appeared a few times. The rearrangement joins TRBV10-3 to TRBJ1-2; D is possibly TRBD1 (6 bases). Germline V gives CDR1 ENHRY, CDR2 SYGVKD. There are 13 residues in the CDR3. V lost 7 bases and J 3 bases, leaving 12 bases between the germline ends. The CDR3 nucleotides are TGTGCCATCAACCAGGGGATAGACTATGGCTACACCTTC. This codes for CAINQGIDYGYTF.

The gene calls are TRBV19 and TRBJ1-2; D unresolved. This CDR3 spans 14 amino acids. CDR1 is LNHDA, CDR2 SQIVND, per germline (reference sequence). The V end lost 1 base, the J end lost 3 bases, and 9 bases lay between the germline ends. CDR3 DNA sequence: TGTGCCAGTAGTATAGGTGAAGGCCACTATGGCTACACCTTC. This gives the protein CASSIGEGHYGYTF.

The chain couples TRBV7-3 to TRBJ1-6; possibly TRBD1 for D (5 bases). Germline CDR1 and CDR2: SGHTA and FQGTGA. The CDR3 is made up of 16 amino acids. The V gene lost 2 bases and the J gene lost 3 bases, with 11 bases spanning the gap. CDR3 protein: CASSLGSGIYNSPLHF. The CDR3 DNA follows: TGTGCCAGCAGCTTAGGGTCAGGGATCTATAATTCACCCCTCCACTTT.

This clonotype appeared a few times. The chain couples TRBV7-9 to TRBJ2-5, with TRBD2 identical over 7 bases. The germline gives CDR1 SEHNR, CDR2 FQNEAQ (reference sequence). This CDR3 spans 18 amino acids. J lost 0 bases, V lost 5 bases, and 15 bases had no gene match. Here the CDR3 DNA reads TGTGCCAGCAGCGCCCTCGGGTTGGGGGAGGGATACCAAGAGACCCAGTACTTC. This gives the protein CASSALGLGEGYQETQYF.

This rearrangement joins TRBV19 to TRBJ1-2; no reliable D call. Germline CDR1 is LNHDA and CDR2 is SQIVND (reference sequence). This CDR3 is 12 amino acids long. V lost 6 bases and J lost 2, with 7 bases in between. This chain's CDR3 is CASSFGNYGYTF. The CDR3 DNA reads as TGTGCCAGTAGCTTCGGGAACTATGGCTACACCTTC.

Comment on this clonotype: The junction does not match germline at one end; this may be a read error. This rearrangement joins TRBV7-7 to TRBJ2-1; D uncertain. The germline CDR1 and CDR2 sequences are SSHAT and FNYEAQ (reference sequence). This CDR3 is 13 amino acids long. The CDR3 nucleotides read TGTGCTAGCAGCTTAAACGAGAGGAATGAGCAGTTCTTC. This codes for CASSLNERNEQFF. Full variable domain (missing parts from reference TRBV7-7 and TRBJ2-1): GAGVSQSPRYKVTKRGQDVTLRCDPISSHATLYWYQQALGQGPEFLTYFNYEAQPDKSGLPSDRFSAERPEGSISTLTIQRTEQRDSAMYRCASSLNERNEQFFGPGTRLTVL.

This chain joins TRBV6-1 and TRBJ2-5; 7 nucleotides agree with TRBD2. V lost 4 bases to trimming and J lost 4 bases; unmatched junction nucleotides: 6. The V gene's germline CDR1 is MNHNS and CDR2 SASEGT. The CDR3 has 14 amino acids. CDR3 sequence reads: CASSVRGDRETQYF. The CDR3 DNA reads as TGTGCCAGCAGTGTTCGGGGGGATAGAGAGACCCAGTACTTC.

This clonotype was seen a few times. The V and J genes are TRBV7-9 and TRBJ2-1, with D unclear. Trimming cost V 8 bases and J 7 bases, with 12 bases left between them. The CDR3 runs to 12 residues. Germline lookup yields CDR1 SEHNR and CDR2 FQNEAQ (reference sequence). The CDR3 bases are TGTGCCAGCCAGGACCGGACGAATGAGCAGTTCTTC. Amino acids: CASQDRTNEQFF. Supplemented by reference TRBV7-9 and TRBJ2-1, the full variable domain reads DTGVSQNPRHKITKRGQNVTFRCDPISEHNRLYWYRQTLGQGPEFLTYFQNEAQLEKSRLLSDRFSAERPKGSFSTLEIQRTEQGDSAMYLCASQDRTNEQFFGPGTRLTVL.

The chain has TRBV2 and TRBJ1-6; unclear D gene. Trimming shortened V by 0 bases and J by 10 bases, and 22 bases separated the two germline ends. This CDR3 region has 18 residues. Germline-derived CDR1 and CDR2 are SNHLY and FYNNEI. CDR3 residues: CASSEASPPGLMDSPLHF. The CDR3 DNA reads TGTGCCAGCAGTGAAGCTTCTCCCCCCGGACTGATGGACTCACCCCTCCACTTT.

DNA for the CDR3: TGTGCCAGCAGCTTAGTAACAGGGGCCCTCTATGGCTACACCTTC. Residues: CASSLVTGALYGYTF. V is TRBV7-9 and J is TRBJ1-2, with 7 bases aligning to TRBD1. This CDR3 spans 15 amino acids. V was pared by 1 base and J by 4 bases, with 6 bases of the junction left unmatched. Germline V gene sequence: CDR1 SEHNR, CDR2 FQNEAQ (reference sequence).

This chain joins TRBV5-4 and TRBJ2-5, with D uncertain. Trimming took off 6 bases at V and 1 base at J, with 10 bases between the two ends. The germline V gene encodes CDR1 SGHNT and CDR2 YYREEE (reference sequence). This CDR3 has 13 residues. The chain's CDR3 is CASTPAPQETQYF. The CDR3 DNA reads as TGTGCCAGCACTCCCGCCCCCCAAGAGACCCAGTACTTC.

Here the CDR3 reads CASSLVGTNYGYTF. The CDR3 coding sequence is TGTGCCAGCAGCTTGGTAGGGACTAACTATGGCTACACCTTC. The J gene is TRBJ1-2, the V gene TRBV7-2, with D unresolved. CDR3 length: 14 residues. Between the trimmed V and J ends, which lost 3 bases and 0 bases, there was a span of 8 bases. CDR1 is SGHTA, CDR2 FQGNSA, per germline.

The rearrangement uses TRBV6-1 and TRBJ1-6; D ambiguous. The germline V gene has CDR1 MNHNS and CDR2 SASEGT. The CDR3 has 17 amino acids. The V and J ends lost 7 bases and 6 bases respectively, with 22 bases between them. In DNA form, the CDR3 reads TGTGCCAGCACCAACCGGGTCGGGAACACACTTAATTCACCCCTCCACTTT. It codes for CASTNRVGNTLNSPLHF.

This clonotype showed up just a few times. The chain links TRBV6-1 to TRBJ1-6; D gene uncertain. The CDR3 sequence is 14 residues long. Germline assignment: CDR1 MNHNS and CDR2 SASEGT. V shed 6 bases and J shed 0 bases, with 6 bases lying between them. CDR3 sequence: CASSPSSYNSPLHF. The CDR3 DNA sequence: TGTGCCAGCAGCCCCAGCTCCTATAATTCACCCCTCCACTTT.

This clonotype was recorded once. This chain links TRBV20-1 with TRBJ1-4, with 7 bases aligning to TRBD1. The CDR3 is made up of 14 amino acids. The V gene's germline CDR1 is DFQATT and CDR2 SNEGSKA (reference sequence). The ends lost 6 bases at V and 10 bases at J; junction bases unmatched: 14. CDR3 in amino acids: CSAPPGHRGGKLFF. The CDR3, as DNA: TGCAGTGCACCGCCGGGCCACAGGGGTGGAAAACTGTTTTTT.

The V gene is TRBV10-3, the J gene TRBJ1-2, with TRBD1 matching over 9 bases. The germline gives CDR1 ENHRY, CDR2 SYGVKD. Trimming cost V 8 bases and J 4 bases; bases outside gene matches: 8. The CDR3 is made up of 14 amino acids. For the CDR3, the DNA is TGTGCCATCGGGGGGACAGGGCAGCCCTATGGCTACACCTTC. It specifies CAIGGTGQPYGYTF.

This chain uses TRBV7-2 with TRBJ2-1; the match to TRBD2 covers 8 bases. CDR1 SGHTA and CDR2 FQGNSA come from the germline V gene. The CDR3 spans 15 residues. Trimming took 2 bases from V and 3 from J; bases not matched to a gene: 3. The CDR3 nucleotides read TGTGCCAGCAGCTTACGGAGCGGGAGCTACAATGAGCAGTTCTTC. This gives the protein CASSLRSGSYNEQFF.

This sequence joins TRBV7-8 and TRBJ1-5; TRBD1 is a possible D gene (5 bases). Per germline, CDR1 SGHVS and CDR2 FQNEAQ. This CDR3 spans 15 amino acids. Trimming took 1 base from V and 6 from J, leaving 13 bases between them. The CDR3 is CASSLGGTSRQPQHF. In DNA, the CDR3 is TGTGCCAGCAGCTTAGGAGGGACGAGCCGTCAGCCCCAGCATTTT.

The gene calls are TRBV11-3 and TRBJ2-7; D might be TRBD1 (6 bases). CDR1 SGHNT and CDR2 YENEEA come from the germline V gene. Trimming removed 2 bases at V and 6 bases at J, with 8 bases between. CDR3 length: 12 amino acids. The CDR3 is CASSLRGGEQYF. The CDR3 DNA follows: TGTGCCAGCAGCTTAAGAGGGGGCGAGCAGTACTTC.

The gene calls are TRBV6-1 and TRBJ2-3; maybe TRBD2 (6 bases). Germline CDR1 is MNHNS and CDR2 is SASEGT. V was clipped by 7 bases and J by 6 bases, with 14 bases between them. This CDR3 is built from 13 residues. The CDR3 nucleotides are TGTGCCAGCATGCGATTAGCGGTGGATACGCAGTATTTT. Translating gives CASMRLAVDTQYF.

This chain connects TRBV2 to TRBJ1-6, with D perhaps matching TRBD1 (5 bases). The CDR3 loop spans 15 amino acids. V lost 1 base and J 8 bases, leaving 12 bases between the germline ends. Germline assignment: CDR1 SNHLY and CDR2 FYNNEI. The CDR3 sequence is CASSEEAGSHSPLHF. The CDR3 DNA reads TGTGCCAGCAGTGAAGAAGCAGGGAGCCATTCACCCCTCCACTTT. The full variable domain, in which reference TRBV2 and TRBJ1-6 provide the parts outside the CDR3, is EPEVTQTPSHQVTQMGQEVILRCVPISNHLYFYWYRQILGQKVEFLVSFYNNEISEKSEIFDDQFSVERPDGSNFTLKIRSTKLEDSAMYFCASSEEAGSHSPLHFGNGTRLTVT.

The chain joins TRBV7-3 to TRBJ1-6; 8 bases align to TRBD1. The germline V gene encodes CDR1 SGHTA and CDR2 FQGTGA. With 5 bases clipped from V and 10 bases from J, the junction kept 10 bases outside the gene matches. The CDR3 sequence is 15 residues long. The CDR3 region is CASSQTAGGGSPLHF. The CDR3 DNA follows: TGTGCCAGCAGCCAAACTGCAGGGGGCGGATCACCCCTCCACTTT.

This rearrangement joins TRBV20-1 to TRBJ2-3; D call uncertain. Trimming removed 5 bases at V and 1 base at J, with 10 bases between. In germline, CDR1 is DFQATT, CDR2 SNEGSKA (reference sequence). CDR3 length: 13 residues. The CDR3 sequence: CSAGPGGTDTQYF. The CDR3 nucleotides are TGCAGTGCTGGCCCTGGGGGCACAGATACGCAGTATTTT.